This T cell receptor beta chain comes out of a study of shared clonotypes between healthy human individuals. TCRdb's copy holds only in-frame clones and misses some; the assay was immunoSEQ multiplex PCR. This sample has about 680,000 clones, with less than 80% found just once. Comment on this clone: Other DNA sequences in the sample encode the same CDR3.

CDR1 and CDR2 from the germline V gene are MDHEN and SYDVKM. CDR3 length equals 13 residues. J gave up 7 bases and V 5 bases, and 5 bases lay outside the gene matches. V is TRBV28 and J is TRBJ2-7, with 10 bases fitting TRBD2. This TCR was sampled from a woman in her twenties or thirties in good health. Sequencing was performed on memory CD4+ T cells sorted from blood. The subset here: CD45RA-negative fraction. In DNA form, the CDR3 reads TGTGCCAGCAGTCTAGCGGGAGTGAATGAGCAGTACTTC. Protein product: CASSLAGVNEQYF.